This is a list of T cell receptor beta chains from one sample in a study of beta chain features in type 1 diabetes. Sequencing used immunoSEQ multiplex PCR; TCRdb keeps in-frame clones, though not all of them. The table records roughly 330,000 clones, roughly 9.6% of them present only once. The sequenced sample consisted of naive CD4+ T cells from blood. The origin of the receptors is a woman in her twenties or thirties in good health. Each CDR3 is given with its conserved first and last residue. Each record gives: CDR3 DNA, CDR3 protein, V gene, J gene, clone size, D gene. A D gene is named only where the DNA matches it firmly. Some rows mark clone size as missing; the rest say once, few, many or name a class of expanded clone.

cdr3_nt: TGTGCCAGCAGCCCCCCAAACATGAACACTGAAGCTTTCTTT
cdr3_aa: CASSPPNMNTEAFF
v_call: TRBV7-2
j_call: TRBJ1-1
clone_size: -
d_call: -

cdr3_nt: TGTGCCAGCAGCCCTCGGGGGACTAGCGGCTCCTACGAGCAGTACTTC
cdr3_aa: CASSPRGTSGSYEQYF
v_call: TRBV7-9
j_call: TRBJ2-7
clone_size: -
d_call: TRBD2

cdr3_nt: TGTGCCAGCAGGTACCGACTAGCGGGAGACTCTGAGCAGTTCTTC
cdr3_aa: CASRYRLAGDSEQFF
v_call: TRBV7-2
j_call: TRBJ2-1
clone_size: -
d_call: TRBD2

cdr3_nt: TGTGCCAGTAGTCCCGGACAGGGGCTGGAGACCCAGTACTTC
cdr3_aa: CASSPGQGLETQYF
v_call: TRBV19
j_call: TRBJ2-5
clone_size: -
d_call: TRBD1

cdr3_nt: TGTGCCAGCGGCCGGGACCAAGAGACCCAGTACTTC
cdr3_aa: CASGRDQETQYF
v_call: TRBV6-1
j_call: TRBJ2-5
clone_size: -
d_call: -

cdr3_nt: TGTGCCTGGAGTATAGGGGTCGGGTACGCGAATGAGCAGTTCTTC
cdr3_aa: CAWSIGVGYANEQFF
v_call: TRBV30
j_call: TRBJ2-1
clone_size: few
d_call: -

cdr3_nt: TGTGCCAGCAGCTTATCTCTAGCAGGCACAGATACGCAGTATTTT
cdr3_aa: CASSLSLAGTDTQYF
v_call: TRBV11-3
j_call: TRBJ2-3
clone_size: few
d_call: -

cdr3_nt: TGCGCCAGCAGCCAAGCTAGGACAGCCTTCGGAAACACCATATATTTT
cdr3_aa: CASSQARTAFGNTIYF
v_call: TRBV4-3
j_call: TRBJ1-3
clone_size: -
d_call: -

cdr3_nt: TGTGCCAGCAGTGAAATCCGGGACACTGAAGCTTTCTTT
cdr3_aa: CASSEIRDTEAFF
v_call: TRBV6-1
j_call: TRBJ1-1
clone_size: few
d_call: -

cdr3_nt: TGTGCCAGTAGTATCGAGACAGGGGGCCTCTACGAGCAGTACTTC
cdr3_aa: CASSIETGGLYEQYF
v_call: TRBV19
j_call: TRBJ2-7
clone_size: -
d_call: TRBD1

cdr3_nt: TGTGCCAGCTCTAAAATAGGGACAGTTTCCTACGAGCAGTACTTC
cdr3_aa: CASSKIGTVSYEQYF
v_call: TRBV18
j_call: TRBJ2-7
clone_size: -
d_call: TRBD1

cdr3_nt: TGTGCCAGCAGAAGCTATACAGGGGGCGCCCCCGGGGAGCTGTTTTTT
cdr3_aa: CASRSYTGGAPGELFF
v_call: TRBV28
j_call: TRBJ2-2
clone_size: -
d_call: TRBD1

cdr3_nt: TGTGCCAGCAGCTTATCCAGCGGGCTCGGTACAGATACGCAGTATTTT
cdr3_aa: CASSLSSGLGTDTQYF
v_call: TRBV7-2
j_call: TRBJ2-3
clone_size: few
d_call: -

cdr3_nt: TGTGCCAGCAGTTACTCGACGCGACTAGCGAGAGAGACCCAGTACTTC
cdr3_aa: CASSYSTRLARETQYF
v_call: TRBV6-5
j_call: TRBJ2-5
clone_size: -
d_call: TRBD2

cdr3_nt: TGTGCCATTGGGACTAGCGGGGACCTAGCCAAAAACATTCAGTACTTC
cdr3_aa: CAIGTSGDLAKNIQYF
v_call: TRBV10-3
j_call: TRBJ2-4
clone_size: -
d_call: TRBD2

cdr3_nt: TGTGCCAGCAGCTTAGGGCTAGCGGGAGTTGGTAATGAGCAGTTCTTC
cdr3_aa: CASSLGLAGVGNEQFF
v_call: TRBV7-9
j_call: TRBJ2-1
clone_size: -
d_call: TRBD2

cdr3_nt: TGTGCCAGTAGTACGACTAGCGGGAGGGTGTTGGAGCAGTTCTTC
cdr3_aa: CASSTTSGRVLEQFF
v_call: TRBV19
j_call: TRBJ2-1
clone_size: few
d_call: TRBD2